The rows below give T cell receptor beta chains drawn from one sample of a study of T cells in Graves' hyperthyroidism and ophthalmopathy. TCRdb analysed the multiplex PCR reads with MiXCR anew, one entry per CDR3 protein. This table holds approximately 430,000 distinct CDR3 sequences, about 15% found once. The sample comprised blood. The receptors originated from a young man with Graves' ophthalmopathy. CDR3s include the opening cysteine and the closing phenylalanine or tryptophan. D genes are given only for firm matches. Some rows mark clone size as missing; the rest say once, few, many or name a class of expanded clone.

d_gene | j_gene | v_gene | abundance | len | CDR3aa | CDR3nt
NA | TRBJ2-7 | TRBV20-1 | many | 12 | CSGGGSSYEQYF | TGCAGTGGGGGAGGCAGCTCCTACGAGCAGTACTTC
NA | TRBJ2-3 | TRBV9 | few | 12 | CASSQWRDTQYF | TGTGCCAGCAGCCAGTGGAGGGATACGCAGTATTTT
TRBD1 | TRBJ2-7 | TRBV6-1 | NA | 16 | CASSQTGTGVYYEQYF | TGTGCCAGCAGTCAGACCGGGACAGGGGTCTATTACGAGCAGTACTTC
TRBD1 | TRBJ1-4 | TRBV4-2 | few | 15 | CASSQEGQGNEKLFF | TGTGCCAGCAGCCAAGAGGGACAGGGGAATGAAAAACTGTTTTTT
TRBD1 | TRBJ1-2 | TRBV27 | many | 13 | CATKLQGTYGYTF | TGTGCCACCAAGTTACAGGGGACGTACGGCTACACCTTC
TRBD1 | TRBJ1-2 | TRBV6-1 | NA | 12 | CASQGASYGYTF | TGTGCCAGCCAGGGGGCGAGCTATGGCTACACCTTC
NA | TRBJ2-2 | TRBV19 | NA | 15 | CASSWWTSNTGELFF | TGTGCCAGTAGTTGGTGGACATCGAACACCGGGGAGCTGTTTTTT
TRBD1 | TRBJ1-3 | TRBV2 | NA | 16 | CASSNLGQGPRNTIYF | TGTGCCAGCAGCAACCTGGGACAGGGGCCCAGAAACACCATATATTTT
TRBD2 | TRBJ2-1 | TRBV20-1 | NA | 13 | CSASTGTSNEQFF | TGCAGTGCTAGTACCGGGACTAGCAATGAGCAGTTCTTC
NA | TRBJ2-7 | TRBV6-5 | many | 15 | CASSYDHGGLYEQYF | TGTGCCAGCAGTTACGATCACGGCGGGTTGTACGAGCAGTACTTC
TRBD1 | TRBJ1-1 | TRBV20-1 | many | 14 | CSARGQKLNTEAFF | TGCAGTGCTAGGGGACAGAAATTGAACACTGAAGCTTTCTTT
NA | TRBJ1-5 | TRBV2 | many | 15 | CASRVQSHSNQPQHF | TGTGCCAGCAGGGTACAGTCACATAGCAATCAGCCCCAGCATTTT
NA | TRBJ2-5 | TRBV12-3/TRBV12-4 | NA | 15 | CASSPIRGPQETQYF | TGTGCCAGCAGTCCTATCCGGGGGCCTCAAGAGACCCAGTACTTC
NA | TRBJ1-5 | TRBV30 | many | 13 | CAWSRQDNQPQHF | TGTGCCTGGAGCAGACAAGACAATCAGCCCCAGCATTTT
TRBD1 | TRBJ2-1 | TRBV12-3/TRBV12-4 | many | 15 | CASSLGRGLNNEQFF | TGTGCCAGCAGTCTCGGCAGGGGGTTGAATAATGAGCAGTTCTTC
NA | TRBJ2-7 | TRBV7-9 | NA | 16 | CASSLLKTVGTYEQYF | TGTGCCAGCAGTCTATTGAAGACAGTGGGGACCTACGAGCAGTACTTC
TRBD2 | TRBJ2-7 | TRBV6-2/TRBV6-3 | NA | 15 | CASSFPAGVAHEQYF | TGTGCCAGCAGTTTCCCAGCGGGAGTAGCCCACGAGCAGTACTTC
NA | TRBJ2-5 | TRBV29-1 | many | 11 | CSTAVEVTQYF | TGCAGCACCGCGGTAGAGGTGACCCAGTACTTC
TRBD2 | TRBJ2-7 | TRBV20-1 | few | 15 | CSAISAGGRSYEQYF | TGCAGTGCTATTTCGGCGGGGGGTAGGTCCTACGAGCAGTACTTC
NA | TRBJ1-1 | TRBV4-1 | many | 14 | CASSQDQGSTEAFF | TGCGCCAGCAGCCAAGATCAGGGGAGCACTGAAGCTTTCTTT
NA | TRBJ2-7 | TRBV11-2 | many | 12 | CASSLGLYEQYF | TGTGCCAGCAGCTTAGGCCTCTACGAGCAGTACTTC
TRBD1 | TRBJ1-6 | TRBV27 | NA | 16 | CASSISQDRLNSPLHF | TGTGCCAGCAGTATATCTCAGGACAGGTTAAATTCACCCCTCCACTTT
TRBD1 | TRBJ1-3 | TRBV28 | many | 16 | CASSPGGRGTGNTIYF | TGTGCCAGCAGCCCTGGGGGCAGGGGGACTGGAAACACCATATATTTT
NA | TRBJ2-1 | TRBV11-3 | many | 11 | CASSSFSEQFF | TGTGCCAGCAGCTCCTTTTCAGAGCAGTTCTTC
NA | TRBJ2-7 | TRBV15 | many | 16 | CATSANTGTLGYEQYF | TGTGCCACCAGCGCCAATACCGGGACCCTCGGGTACGAGCAGTACTTC
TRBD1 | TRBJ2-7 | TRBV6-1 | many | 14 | CASSVGQGQYEQYF | TGTGCCAGCAGTGTCGGACAGGGTCAATACGAGCAGTACTTC
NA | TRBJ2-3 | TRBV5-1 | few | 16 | CASSSLRDQLTDTQYF | TGCGCCAGCAGCTCCCTCCGGGACCAACTCACAGATACGCAGTATTTT
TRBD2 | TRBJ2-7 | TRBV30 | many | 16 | CAWSKGGLAGAYEQYF | TGTGCCTGGAGCAAAGGGGGGCTAGCGGGTGCCTACGAGCAGTACTTC
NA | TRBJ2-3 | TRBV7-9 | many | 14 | CASNRAGSTDTQYF | TGTGCCAGCAATCGGGCGGGGTCAACAGATACGCAGTATTTT
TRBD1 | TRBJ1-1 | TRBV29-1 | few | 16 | CSVEGGAGGGFTEAFF | TGCAGCGTTGAAGGCGGGGCTGGAGGGGGCTTCACTGAAGCTTTCTTT